This T cell receptor (beta chain) was captured by sequencing in a study of blood T cell repertoires in COVID-19. Clones were read by immunoSEQ multiplex PCR, and TCRdb kept only the in-frame ones, dropping some. The profile covers about 230,000 clones, with approximately 84% appearing a single time and 15% to 18% taken by the ten largest. Trimming removed 0 bases at V and 3 bases at J, with 15 bases between. Germline lookup yields CDR1 GTSNPN and CDR2 SVGIG (reference sequence). The CDR3 covers 15 residues. The sequencing sample was made of PBMCs or T cells enriched from blood (not recorded which). V and J are TRBV30 and TRBJ2-7; perhaps TRBD2 as D (5 bases). The clonotype was recovered from a man between 18 and 35 years old who had recovered from COVID-19. The CDR3 DNA follows: TGTGCCTGGAGTGTTGTTAACAGACTAAGCTACGAGCAGTACTTC. Translating gives CAWSVVNRLSYEQYF.